This passage covers 30 T cell receptor beta chains from one sample sequenced in a study of T cell responses to AZD1222 COVID-19 vaccine. Measured with immunoSEQ multiplex PCR; TCRdb has only the in-frame clones, and not every one. Of 200,000 or so clones in the sample, about 87% were seen once. The material sequenced was peripheral blood, taken on day 0 of AZD1222 vaccination. Source of these receptors: an adult in good health.

The chain employs TRBV12-3 or TRBV12-4 and TRBJ2-1; perhaps TRBD2 as D (5 bases). Trimming removed 6 bases from V and 9 bases from J, with 12 bases in between. The CDR3 spans 12 residues. The CDR3: CASSDPGGEQFF. The CDR3, as DNA: TGTGCCAGCAGCGACCCCGGAGGTGAGCAGTTCTTC.

This chain connects TRBV27 to TRBJ2-1, with D maybe TRBD2 (5 bases). Germline CDR1 MNHEY, CDR2 SMNVEV (reference sequence). This CDR3 spans 14 amino acids. The V end was cut by 6 bases, the J end by 7 bases, with 16 bases between. The DNA for the CDR3 is TGTGCCAGCAGGTGGGAGAGGGTCGGGAATGAGCAGTTCTTC. Translated: CASRWERVGNEQFF.

This chain connects TRBV5-5 to TRBJ2-7; 7 nucleotides agree with TRBD1. This CDR3 spans 15 amino acids. Per germline, CDR1 SGHKS and CDR2 YYEKEE (reference sequence). V dropped 1 base and J dropped 0; count of bases not matched to a gene: 4. CDR3: CASSLSGQPSYEQYF. In DNA, the CDR3 is TGTGCCAGCAGCTTGTCGGGACAGCCCTCCTACGAGCAGTACTTC.

A remark on this clone: This same CDR3 is encoded by further DNA sequences in the sample. The chain uses TRBV6-5 and TRBJ1-2; TRBD1 aligns across 10 bases. Losses at the gene ends were 5 bases for V and 7 bases for J; bases not matched to a gene: 1. Germline V gives CDR1 MNHEY, CDR2 SVGAGI. This CDR3 contains 12 residues. CDR3 sequence: CASSRDRGGYTF. CDR3 sequence (DNA): TGTGCCAGCAGTAGGGACAGGGGTGGCTACACCTTC.

The chain links TRBV27 to TRBJ1-4; D might be TRBD1 (5 bases). Germline V gene sequence: CDR1 MNHEY, CDR2 SMNVEV (reference sequence). This CDR3 has 15 residues. Deletions cut 2 bases from V and 5 bases from J, with 12 bases between. DNA of the CDR3: TGTGCCAGCAGTTTAATAAGGACATGGAATGAAAAACTGTTTTTT. Residues: CASSLIRTWNEKLFF.

This clone was seen only once. The chain joins TRBV10-1 to TRBJ2-7; D is uncertain. Germline V gene sequence: CDR1 WNHNN, CDR2 SYGVQD (reference sequence). The CDR3 is 11 residues long. With 3 bases removed from V and 3 bases from J, the gap between germline ends came to 3 bases. The DNA of the CDR3 is TGCGCCAGCAGTGACTACTACGAGCAGTACTTC. Translation gives CASSDYYEQYF.

CDR3: CASSSQGRGNEQFF. CDR3 sequence (DNA): TGTGCCAGCAGCTCCCAGGGGCGAGGGAATGAGCAGTTCTTC. This chain connects TRBV7-3 to TRBJ2-1, with a weak D call TRBD1 (6 bases). The germline V gene has CDR1 SGHTA and CDR2 FQGTGA. CDR3 length: 14 residues. Trimming shortened V by 4 bases and J by 7 bases, and 14 bases separated the two germline ends. Variable domain in full (rest from reference TRBV7-3 and TRBJ2-1): GAGVSQTPSNKVTEKGKYVELRCDPISGHTALYWYRQSLGQGPEFLIYFQGTGAADDSGLPNDRFFAVRPEGSVSTLKIQRTERGDSAVYLCASSSQGRGNEQFFGPGTRLTVL.

The CDR3 coding sequence is TGTGCCGCTCAGGGGGTCCAAGAGACCCAGTACTTC. Translating gives CAAQGVQETQYF. The genes are TRBV7-9 and TRBJ2-5, with TRBD1 identical over 7 bases. The CDR3 covers 12 residues. V gave up 11 bases and J gave up 1 base; unmatched junction bases: 4. Germline assignment: CDR1 SEHNR and CDR2 FQNEAQ (reference sequence).

The chain couples TRBV6-2 or TRBV6-3 to TRBJ2-7; either TRBD1 or TRBD2 may supply D (5 bases each). The ends were cut back, 0 bases at V and 4 bases at J, with 16 bases in the middle. Germline lookup yields CDR1 MNHEY and CDR2 SVGEGT. The CDR3 contains 16 residues. The CDR3 spells CASSYSEPGQGYEQYF. DNA of the CDR3: TGTGCCAGCAGTTACTCGGAACCGGGGCAAGGTTACGAGCAGTACTTC.

The genes are TRBV7-6 and TRBJ2-3; 12 bases match TRBD2. The CDR3 runs to 17 residues. The V segment lost 2 bases and the J segment 4 bases; nucleotides outside the gene matches: 7. The germline gives CDR1 SGHVS, CDR2 FNYEAQ. The CDR3 sequence is CASSLLASGRAADTQYF. The CDR3 DNA sequence: TGTGCCAGCAGCTTATTGGCTAGCGGGAGGGCCGCAGATACGCAGTATTTT.

This clone was counted a single time. This sequence joins TRBV6-2 or TRBV6-3 and TRBJ2-1, with a tentative D call TRBD1 (5 bases). The germline V and J ends were trimmed by 0 bases and 9 bases, with 6 bases remaining between them. The CDR3 length is 12 residues. Germline CDR1 MNHEY, CDR2 SVGEGT. The CDR3 protein is CASSYSGVEQFF. As DNA, the CDR3 is TGTGCCAGCAGTTACTCAGGGGTTGAGCAGTTCTTC.

This rearrangement joins TRBV6-5 to TRBJ2-7; D is ambiguous. CDR1 MNHEY and CDR2 SVGAGI come from the germline V gene. The CDR3 contains 11 residues. The V gene lost 6 bases and the J gene lost 2 bases, with 5 bases spanning the gap. CDR3: CASRDPYEQYF. The CDR3 DNA reads as TGTGCCAGCAGAGACCCCTACGAGCAGTACTTC.

The chain has TRBV20-1 and TRBJ2-3, with unresolved D. CDR1 and CDR2 from the germline V gene are DFQATT and SNEGSKA (reference sequence). V was cut by 3 bases and J by 2 bases, with 12 bases left in between. The CDR3 contains 14 residues. The CDR3, as DNA: TGCAGTGCTAGTCCAGTAGGAGACACAGATACGCAGTATTTT. This gives the protein CSASPVGDTDTQYF.

This clone was detected a few times. Other DNA variants within this sample encode the same CDR3. Here the CDR3 DNA reads TGTGCCAGCAGCCAAGTCGGGACAGGAAGAAACTATGGCTACACCTTC. Protein sequence: CASSQVGTGRNYGYTF. The chain links TRBV3-1 (or the pseudogene TRBV3-2) to TRBJ1-2, with TRBD1 matching over 8 bases. Germline V gives CDR1 LGHDT, CDR2 YNNKEL (reference sequence). J gave up 2 bases and V 1 base, and 6 bases lay outside the gene matches. The CDR3 spans 16 residues.

This rearrangement joins TRBV25-1 to TRBJ1-6, with D uncertain. The CDR3 consists of 15 residues. Germline loops: CDR1 MGHDK, CDR2 SYGVNS. With 5 bases removed from V and 9 bases from J, the gap between germline ends came to 17 bases. In DNA, the CDR3 is TGTGCCAGCAGTATAAATCTTCAATGGGGTTCACCCCTCCACTTT. Translated: CASSINLQWGSPLHF.

CDR3 amino acids: CSVEAGRYYGYTF. DNA of the CDR3: TGCAGCGTTGAAGCAGGACGGTACTATGGCTACACCTTC. The chain employs TRBV29-1 and TRBJ1-2; no firm D call. Germline-derived CDR1 and CDR2 are SQVTM and ANQGSEA. The CDR3 has 13 residues. Trimming took 1 base from V and 3 from J, leaving 9 bases between them.

CDR3 amino acids: CASSLAGGAGYGYTF. The DNA for the CDR3 is TGTGCCAGCAGCTTGGCCGGGGGCGCGGGCTATGGCTACACCTTC. V is TRBV5-4 and J is TRBJ1-2, with D maybe TRBD1 (6 bases). The CDR3 sequence is 15 residues long. CDR1 SGHNT and CDR2 YYREEE come from the germline V gene (reference sequence). V was cut by 0 bases and J by 4 bases, with 13 bases left in between.

The V and J genes are TRBV7-9 and TRBJ2-7, with D perhaps matching TRBD2 (6 bases). Trimming pared 4 bases from V and 4 bases from J, leaving 17 bases between. Germline V CDR1 and CDR2: SEHNR, FQNEAQ (reference sequence). The CDR3 is 15 residues long. Here the CDR3 DNA reads TGTGCCAGCAGCTCAGACCCCGGGACTGTTTACGAGCAGTACTTC. Translated, it gives CASSSDPGTVYEQYF.

The CDR3 region has the DNA TGTGCCAGCAGTGAACAGGGACTGAACACTGAAGCTTTCTTT. Protein: CASSEQGLNTEAFF. The chain recombines TRBV6-1 with TRBJ1-1, with D perhaps matching TRBD1 (5 bases). The CDR3 runs to 14 residues. Germline V gene data show CDR1 as MNHNS and CDR2 as SASEGT. V was clipped by 2 bases and J by 0 bases, with 7 bases between them.

This chain links TRBV6-5 with TRBJ1-2; possible D gene TRBD1, 5 bases. V was clipped by 6 bases and J by 4 bases, with 9 bases between them. The germline CDR1 and CDR2 sequences are MNHEY and SVGAGI. The CDR3 is 12 amino acids. CDR3 in DNA: TGTGCCAGCAGGGCAGGGAGCTATGGCTACACCTTC. Amino acids: CASRAGSYGYTF.

V is TRBV6-5 and J is TRBJ1-2; perhaps TRBD1 as D (6 bases). The germline V and J ends were trimmed by 7 bases and 4 bases, with 13 bases remaining between them. The germline V gene has CDR1 MNHEY and CDR2 SVGAGI. CDR3 length: 13 amino acids. The CDR3: CASNRGAIYGYTF. The DNA for the CDR3 is TGTGCCAGCAACCGGGGGGCAATCTATGGCTACACCTTC.

The chain is built from TRBV3-1 (or the pseudogene TRBV3-2) and TRBJ2-7, with D uncertain. The CDR3 length is 16 residues. The germline V gene encodes CDR1 LGHDT and CDR2 YNNKEL (reference sequence). V lost 0 bases and J lost 6, with 18 bases in between. CDR3 nucleotide sequence: TGTGCCAGCAGCCAAGAAGGCTCAAATCGAACGCCCGAGCAGTACTTC. This translates into CASSQEGSNRTPEQYF.

In this sample, this clone turned up once. CDR3 region: CASSEVRAGNQPQHF. CDR3 nucleotide sequence: TGTGCCAGCAGTGAAGTTCGGGCAGGCAATCAGCCCCAGCATTTT. V and J are TRBV6-1 and TRBJ1-5; D is uncertain. The germline CDR1 and CDR2 sequences are MNHNS and SASEGT. V shed 1 base and J shed 2 bases, with 9 bases lying between them. This CDR3 has 15 amino acids.

CDR3 DNA: TGTGCCAGCAGCGAACGAGGGGTTTCTGAAAAACTGTTTTTT. The encoded protein is CASSERGVSEKLFF. The chain has TRBV9 and TRBJ1-4; possibly TRBD1 for D (5 bases). V was trimmed by 3 bases and J by 7 bases, leaving 13 bases between them. Germline V gives CDR1 SGDLS, CDR2 YYNGEE. CDR3 length: 14 residues.

This rearrangement joins TRBV19 to TRBJ2-1, with TRBD2 identical over 8 bases. Germline-derived CDR1 and CDR2 are LNHDA and SQIVND (reference sequence). This CDR3 is 12 amino acids long. Trimming at V came to 10 bases and at J to 9 bases, leaving 8 bases not matched to a gene. Here the CDR3 reads CATGGGSGEQFF. DNA for the CDR3: TGTGCCACCGGGGGGGGTTCGGGTGAGCAGTTCTTC.

The V call is TRBV15, the J call TRBJ1-5; tentative D call: TRBD1 (6 bases). Germline CDR1 and CDR2: LNHNV and YYDKDF (reference sequence). The CDR3 is 15 residues long. V was shortened by 3 bases and J by 2 bases, with 11 bases between the two germline ends. The CDR3, as DNA: TGTGCCACCAGCAGTGGACAGAGGGGCAATCAGCCCCAGCATTTT. As protein: CATSSGQRGNQPQHF.

J is TRBJ1-6 and V is TRBV3-1 (or the pseudogene TRBV3-2), with D maybe TRBD1 (5 bases). Germline V CDR1 and CDR2: LGHDT, YNNKEL (reference sequence). This CDR3 is 16 amino acids long. Trimming stripped 4 bases from V and 8 bases from J, with 18 bases between. The CDR3 spells CASSPGVGGTYSPLHF. DNA of the CDR3: TGTGCCAGCAGCCCGGGGGTTGGGGGGACTTATTCACCCCTCCACTTT.

The V gene is TRBV28, the J gene TRBJ2-7, with D possibly matching TRBD2 (6 bases). CDR1 MDHEN and CDR2 SYDVKM come from the germline V gene. The CDR3 loop spans 15 amino acids. The ends were cut back, 6 bases at V and 3 bases at J, with 18 bases in the middle. In DNA, the CDR3 is TGTGCCAGCAGCCCCGCACTAGCTGGCATCTACGAGCAGTACTTC. Its protein is CASSPALAGIYEQYF.

The genes are TRBV7-8 and TRBJ1-3, with 7 bases fitting TRBD1. CDR3 length: 16 amino acids. The ends lost 0 bases at V and 2 bases at J; junction bases unmatched: 4. Germline V gene data show CDR1 as SGHVS and CDR2 as FQNEAQ. CDR3 coding DNA: TGTGCCAGCAGCTTAGCTCCAGGGGGGGCTGGAAACACCATATATTTT. It translates to CASSLAPGGAGNTIYF.

This clone turned up a few times. This rearrangement joins TRBV4-3 to TRBJ2-7, with D hard to call. The V gene lost 1 base and the J gene lost 0 bases, with 10 bases spanning the gap. CDR3 length: 15 residues. Germline V CDR1 and CDR2: LGHNA, YSLEER. The DNA for the CDR3 is TGCGCCAGCAGCCAAGTTTTAGGGATCTCCTACGAGCAGTACTTC. Protein: CASSQVLGISYEQYF.